The clone carrying this T cell receptor beta chain was picked up a small number of times. Deep sequencing aimed at 1 in 200,000 to 1 in 1 million T cells' resolution. The repertoire was sequenced with immunoSEQ multiplex PCR; TCRdb's copy has only in-frame clones and lacks some. Of 330,000 or so clones in the sample, roughly 70% were seen once. The J segment lost 2 bases and the V segment lost 2 bases, leaving 7 bases of the junction unmatched. Germline loops: CDR1 SGHRS, CDR2 YFSETQ. This CDR3 spans 15 amino acids. This sample is drawn from a study of cytotoxic CD8 clonotypes in ibrutinib-treated CLL.

The specimen was PBMCs, collected after 36 months of ibrutinib treatment. The origin of this receptor is a human donor with chronic lymphocytic leukemia. The chain has TRBV5-1 and TRBJ2-7; TRBD1 matches 7 bases. Here the CDR3 reads CASSFSPTGTYEQYF. As DNA, the CDR3 is TGCGCCAGCAGCTTTTCACCGACAGGGACCTACGAGCAGTACTTC.